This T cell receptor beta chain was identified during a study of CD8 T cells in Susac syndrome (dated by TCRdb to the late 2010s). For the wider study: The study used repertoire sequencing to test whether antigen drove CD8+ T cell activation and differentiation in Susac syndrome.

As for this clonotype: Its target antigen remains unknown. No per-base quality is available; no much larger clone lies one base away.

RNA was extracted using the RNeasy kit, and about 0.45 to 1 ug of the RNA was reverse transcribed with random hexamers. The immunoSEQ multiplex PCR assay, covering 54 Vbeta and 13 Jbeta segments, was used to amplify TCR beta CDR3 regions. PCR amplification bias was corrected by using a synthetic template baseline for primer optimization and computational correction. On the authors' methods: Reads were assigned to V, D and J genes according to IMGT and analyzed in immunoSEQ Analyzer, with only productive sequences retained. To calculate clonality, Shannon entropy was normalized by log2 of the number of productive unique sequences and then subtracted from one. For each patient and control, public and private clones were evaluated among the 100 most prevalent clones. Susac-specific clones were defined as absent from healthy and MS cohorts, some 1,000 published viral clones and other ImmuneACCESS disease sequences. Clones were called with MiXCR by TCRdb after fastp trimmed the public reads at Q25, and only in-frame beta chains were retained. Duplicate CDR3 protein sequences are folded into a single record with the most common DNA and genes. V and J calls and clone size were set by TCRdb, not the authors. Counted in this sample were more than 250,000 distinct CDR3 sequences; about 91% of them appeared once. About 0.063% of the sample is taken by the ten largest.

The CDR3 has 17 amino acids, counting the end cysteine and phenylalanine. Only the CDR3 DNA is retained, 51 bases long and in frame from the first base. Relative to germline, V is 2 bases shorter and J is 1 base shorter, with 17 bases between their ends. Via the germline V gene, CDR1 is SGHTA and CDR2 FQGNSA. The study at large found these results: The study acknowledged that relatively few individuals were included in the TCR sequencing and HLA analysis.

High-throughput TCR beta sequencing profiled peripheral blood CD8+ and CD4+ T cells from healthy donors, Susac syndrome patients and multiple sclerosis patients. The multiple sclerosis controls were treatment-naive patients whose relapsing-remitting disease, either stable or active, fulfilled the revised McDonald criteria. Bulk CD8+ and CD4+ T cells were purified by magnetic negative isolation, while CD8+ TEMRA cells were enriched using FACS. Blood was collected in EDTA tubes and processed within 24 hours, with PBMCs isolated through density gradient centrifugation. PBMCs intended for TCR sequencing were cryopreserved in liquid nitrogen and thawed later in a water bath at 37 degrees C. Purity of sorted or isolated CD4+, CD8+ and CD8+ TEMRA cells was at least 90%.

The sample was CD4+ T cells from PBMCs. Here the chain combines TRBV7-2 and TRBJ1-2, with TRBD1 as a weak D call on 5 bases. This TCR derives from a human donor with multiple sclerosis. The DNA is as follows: TGTGCCAGCAGCTTATACGAGGGGCGCCATCTTAACTATGGCTACACCTTC. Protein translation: CASSLYEGRHLNYGYTF.